The 18 T cell receptor beta chains below all came from one sample that was sequenced in a study of breast tumors, draining lymph nodes, adjacent tissues. Breast cancer patients provided tissue from their axillary draining lymph nodes. TCRdb called the multiplex PCR reads again in MiXCR, with one record for every CDR3 protein. Among tens of thousands of distinct CDR3 sequences, roughly a fifth were seen once, and the ten largest hold less than 3%. The sequencing sample was made of axillary lymph node tissue. The receptors were sampled from a female donor with breast cancer. Some clones in this sample may be carry-over from other donors' samples.

This clonotype has at least ten counts. The rearrangement uses TRBV12-3 or TRBV12-4 and TRBJ2-3; the D gene is possibly TRBD1 (6 bases). The CDR3 totals 15 residues. V was clipped by 3 bases and J by 2 bases, with 12 bases between them. CDR3 sequence reads: CASSFSRTVTDTQYF. For the CDR3, the DNA is TGTGCCAGCAGTTTTTCCCGGACAGTCACAGATACGCAGTATTTT.

This clonotype was counted at least ten times. V gene TRBV5-1 combines with J gene TRBJ1-6, with D perhaps TRBD1 (6 bases). Trimming cost V 4 bases and J 5 bases, with 13 bases left between them. The CDR3 contains 15 residues. The germline V gene encodes CDR1 SGHRS and CDR2 YFSETQ. The CDR3 bases are TGCGCCAGCAGCGCACAGGGACCCGATAATTCACCCCTCCACTTT. It yields the protein CASSAQGPDNSPLHF.

This clonotype has ten or more counts. The V gene is TRBV19, the J gene TRBJ1-5, with TRBD1 matching over 8 bases. V was clipped by 0 bases and J by 7 bases; unmatched bases: 5. Germline V gene data show CDR1 as LNHDA and CDR2 as SQIVND (reference sequence). The CDR3 is 15 residues long. The CDR3: CASSIDLPGGQPQHF. CDR3 nucleotide sequence: TGTGCCAGTAGTATAGATCTGCCAGGGGGCCAGCCCCAGCATTTT.

This clonotype appeared many times. The V and J genes are TRBV19 and TRBJ2-6; D possibly corresponds to TRBD1 (5 bases). This CDR3 is built from 15 residues. Germline-derived CDR1 and CDR2 are LNHDA and SQIVND (reference sequence). V shed 4 bases and J shed 0 bases, with 7 bases lying between them. The DNA for the CDR3 is TGTGCCAGTAGTAAGGACAACTCTGGGGCCAACGTCCTGACTTTC. Amino acids: CASSKDNSGANVLTF.

In this sample, this clonotype turned up many times. The chain links TRBV10-3 to TRBJ2-7, with TRBD1 identical over 8 bases. CDR3 length: 12 residues. Per the germline V gene, CDR1 is ENHRY and CDR2 is SYGVKD. V gave up 7 bases and J gave up 5 bases; unmatched junction bases: 4. The chain's CDR3 is CAINQGADEQYF. The CDR3 nucleotides are TGTGCCATCAACCAGGGGGCGGACGAGCAGTACTTC.

This clonotype was recorded at least ten times. The J gene is TRBJ2-3, the V gene TRBV6-2 or TRBV6-3; the match to TRBD2 covers 8 bases. The germline V gene encodes CDR1 MNHEY and CDR2 SVGEGT. The CDR3 spans 15 residues. J was trimmed by 5 bases and V by 0 bases; bases with no gene match: 4. CDR3 DNA: TGTGCCAGCAGTTACTCAGCGGGAGATATAGATACGCAGTATTTT. Translating it yields CASSYSAGDIDTQYF.

This clonotype was found many times. V is TRBV19 and J is TRBJ1-5; 7 positions agree with TRBD1. CDR3 size: 13 residues. The germline gives CDR1 LNHDA, CDR2 SQIVND (reference sequence). Germline trimming cut 4 bases from V and 6 bases from J; bases unmatched to any gene: 3. The CDR3, as DNA: TGTGCCAGTAGTAACCAGGGGGGTCAGCCCCAGCATTTT. Its translation is CASSNQGGQPQHF.

There are many counts of this clonotype. The rearrangement links TRBV20-1 to TRBJ1-2; D possibly corresponds to TRBD1 (5 bases). The CDR3 has 11 amino acids. V lost 5 bases, J lost 4 bases, and 8 bases lay in between. Germline values: CDR1 DFQATT, CDR2 SNEGSKA (reference sequence). In DNA form, the CDR3 reads TGCAGTGCTTCAGGGAGCTATGGCTACACCTTC. Amino acid sequence: CSASGSYGYTF.

This clonotype has a handful of counts. J is TRBJ2-7 and V is TRBV28; a possible D gene is TRBD2 (6 bases). V was pared by 5 bases and J by 2 bases, with 10 bases between. Germline V gene lookup returns CDR1 MDHEN and CDR2 SYDVKM. The CDR3 is 13 amino acids. CDR3 nucleotides: TGTGCCAGCAGTCACCGGGGGACCTACGAGCAGTACTTC. Translating it yields CASSHRGTYEQYF. The whole variable domain, remainder taken from reference TRBV28 and TRBJ2-7, is DVKVTQSSRYLVKRTGEKVFLECVQDMDHENMFWYRQDPGLGLRLIYFSYDVKMKEKGDIPEGYSVSREKKERFSLILESASTNQTSMYLCASSHRGTYEQYFGPGTRLTVT.

This clonotype was counted ten times or more. The chain links TRBV9 to TRBJ1-6, with no clear D. The germline V gene has CDR1 SGDLS and CDR2 YYNGEE. CDR3 length: 15 amino acids. Between the trimmed V and J ends, which lost 0 bases and 8 bases, there was a span of 12 bases. CDR3 sequence (DNA): TGTGCCAGCAGCGTAGTACCGGAAGGGTATTCACCCCTCCACTTT. Protein: CASSVVPEGYSPLHF. Supplemented by reference TRBV9 and TRBJ1-6, the full variable domain reads DSGVTQTPKHLITATGQRVTLRCSPRSGDLSVYWYQQSLDQGLQFLIQYYNGEERAKGNILERFSAQQFPDLHSELNLSSLELGDSALYFCASSVVPEGYSPLHFGNGTRLTVT.

The chain recombines TRBV20-1 with TRBJ1-1; tentative D call: TRBD1 (5 bases). The CDR3 runs to 17 residues. Trimming cost V 2 bases and J 0 bases, with 19 bases left between them. Per germline, CDR1 DFQATT and CDR2 SNEGSKA (reference sequence). CDR3 residues: CSARSHGGGYMNTEAFF. Here the CDR3 DNA reads TGCAGTGCTAGATCCCATGGGGGGGGATATATGAACACTGAAGCTTTCTTT.

This clonotype was seen at least ten times. The V and J genes are TRBV5-1 and TRBJ2-2, with 7 nucleotides matching TRBD1. CDR1 and CDR2 from the germline V gene are SGHRS and YFSETQ. After removal of 3 bases from V and 9 bases from J, the junction contained 11 bases not matched to a gene. The CDR3 totals 15 residues. The CDR3 nucleotides are TGCGCCAGCAGCTCCGGGACAGCACTTGACCGGGAGCTGTTTTTT. It specifies CASSSGTALDRELFF.

The V gene is TRBV28, the J gene TRBJ1-2, with D perhaps matching TRBD1 (6 bases). CDR1 and CDR2 (germline): MDHEN, SYDVKM. The V end was cut by 5 bases, the J end by 8 bases, with 12 bases between. The CDR3 spans 12 residues. CDR3 protein: CASSSDRRGYTF. DNA of the CDR3: TGTGCCAGCAGTAGTGACAGGCGGGGCTACACCTTC.

This clonotype was recorded at least ten times. The V call is TRBV5-8, the J call TRBJ2-5; D is ambiguous. Germline CDR1 SGHTS, CDR2 YDEGEE. The CDR3 extends over 15 amino acids. Trimming took off 0 bases at V and 2 bases at J, with 11 bases between the two ends. The CDR3 spells CASSLAQRSQETQYF. The DNA for the CDR3 is TGTGCCAGCAGCTTGGCCCAGAGATCTCAAGAGACCCAGTACTTC.

At least ten counts were recorded for this clonotype. V is TRBV24-1 and J is TRBJ2-1; 7 bases fit TRBD2. The CDR3 is made up of 16 amino acids. Germline V gene data show CDR1 as KGHDR and CDR2 as SFDVKD. The trim removed 11 bases at V and 8 bases at J, leaving 20 bases unmatched. The CDR3 nucleotides are TGTGCCATCTCGTCCGCGACTAGCAGTCTCGCCGATGAGCAGTTCTTC. It specifies CAISSATSSLADEQFF.

Regarding this clonotype: Sequence at one end of the junction differs from germline and may be a read error. V is TRBV7-2 and J is TRBJ2-1; 10 bases map to TRBD2. There are 14 residues in the CDR3. In germline, CDR1 is SGHTA, CDR2 FQGNSA. The DNA for the CDR3 is TGTGCCAGCAGTTCCAGGACTAGCGGTGGAGAGCAGTCCTTC. This encodes CASSSRTSGGEQSF.

This clonotype was counted at least ten times. The rearrangement links TRBV20-1 to TRBJ2-3; 10 nucleotides match TRBD2. Germline lookup yields CDR1 DFQATT and CDR2 SNEGSKA (reference sequence). This CDR3 contains 15 residues. V lost 1 base, J lost 4 bases, and 5 bases stayed unmatched. CDR3 sequence (DNA): TGCAGTGCTAGAGTAGGCCTAGCGGGGGCAGATACGCAGTATTTT. Its protein product is CSARVGLAGADTQYF.

This clonotype occurred many times. J is TRBJ2-2 and V is TRBV2; 7 bases fit TRBD2. The germline V gene has CDR1 SNHLY and CDR2 FYNNEI. Trimming cost V 0 bases and J 3 bases; bases outside gene matches: 1. This CDR3 comprises 15 residues. CDR3 coding DNA: TGTGCCAGCAGTGAAGCGGGAGGGGACACCGGGGAGCTGTTTTTT. Translation gives CASSEAGGDTGELFF. The variable domain in full, with the rest retrieved from reference TRBV2 and TRBJ2-2, is EPEVTQTPSHQVTQMGQEVILRCVPISNHLYFYWYRQILGQKVEFLVSFYNNEISEKSEIFDDQFSVERPDGSNFTLKIRSTKLEDSAMYFCASSEAGGDTGELFFGEGSRLTVL.